This T cell receptor (beta chain) was sequenced in a study of early T cells in non-severe SARS-CoV-2 infection. As for the study in general: The chains were unpaired, and the sequenced material was bulk RNA from unsorted whole blood.

The protocol attached unique molecular identifiers to individual cDNA molecules. TCRdb re-analysed the 5' RACE reads in MiXCR, keeping a single row per CDR3 protein. The data contain around 84,000 distinct CDR3 sequences, roughly an eighth of them singletons. From germline, CDR1 is KGHSH and CDR2 LQKENI. Trimming removed 1 base from V and 0 bases from J, with 12 bases in between. CDR3 size: 16 residues. This clonotype showed up just a few times. Antigen unknown. Study observations and caveats: Using VDJdb, the matching emphasized anti-spike CD8 responses while missing private and CD4 specificities.

The sample comprised whole blood. The clonotype was recovered from an adult who was a healthcare worker with PCR-confirmed SARS-CoV-2 infection or an uninfected control (not recorded which). The J gene is TRBJ1-1, the V gene TRBV18, with D unresolved. CDR3 protein: CASSPHGLEMNTEAFF. DNA of the CDR3: TGTGCCAGCTCACCACACGGACTGGAGATGAACACTGAAGCTTTCTTT.